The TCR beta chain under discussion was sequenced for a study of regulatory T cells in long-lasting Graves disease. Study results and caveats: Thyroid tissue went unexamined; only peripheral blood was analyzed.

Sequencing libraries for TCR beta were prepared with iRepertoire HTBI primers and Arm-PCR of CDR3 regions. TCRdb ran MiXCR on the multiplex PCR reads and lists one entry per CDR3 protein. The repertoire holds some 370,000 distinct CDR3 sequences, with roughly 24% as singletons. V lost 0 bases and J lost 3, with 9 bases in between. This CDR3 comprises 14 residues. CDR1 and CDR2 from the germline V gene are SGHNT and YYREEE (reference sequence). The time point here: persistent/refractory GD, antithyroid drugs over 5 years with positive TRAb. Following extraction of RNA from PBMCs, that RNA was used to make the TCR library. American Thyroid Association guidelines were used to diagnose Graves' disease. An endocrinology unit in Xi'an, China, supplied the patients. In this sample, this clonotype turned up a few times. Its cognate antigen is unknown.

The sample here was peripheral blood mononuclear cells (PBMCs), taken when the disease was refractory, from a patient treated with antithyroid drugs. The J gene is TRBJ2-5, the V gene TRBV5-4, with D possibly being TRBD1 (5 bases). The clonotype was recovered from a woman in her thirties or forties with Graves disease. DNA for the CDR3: TGTGCCAGCAGCTTGGCAGGGTTAGAAGAGACCCAGTACTTC. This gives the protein CASSLAGLEETQYF.